The sequence of this TCR beta chain was determined in a study of T cell repertoires in cytomegalovirus infection. Study in general: It was the public TCR beta signatures that indicated both CMV infection and matching HLA type.

This clonotype was detected ten times or more. Its antigen is undetermined. TCRdb itself ran the reads through MiXCR, one entry per CDR3 protein. The table has 900,000 to 950,000 distinct CDR3 sequences, around 32% seen once. Trimming took 2 bases from V and 4 from J; bases not matched to a gene: 8. In germline, CDR1 is SGHTA, CDR2 FQGTGA. This CDR3 has 16 amino acids. The TCR comes from a human donor in good health (CMV status not recorded). Some clones in this sample may be carry-over from other donors' samples. V usage is TRBV7-3 and J usage is TRBJ2-1; 7 nucleotides agree with TRBD2. Sequenced material: cultured CD8+ T cells from PBMCs, taken from culture after CMV antigen stimulation. DNA for the CDR3: TGTGCCAGCAGCTTACGCCAGTCGGGGGGTTACAATGAGCAGTTCTTC. Translating gives CASSLRQSGGYNEQFF.